The entry that follows covers one T cell receptor (beta chain) sequence. No antigen is known for it. Base quality data are lacking; no much larger clone is found one base away. The donors were some 39 Caucasian individuals from Russia, aged 6 to 90 years, who were systemically healthy. Each donor gave ten milliliters of peripheral blood, drawn into EDTA-treated Vacutainer tubes. Ficoll-Paque density-gradient centrifugation was used to isolate PBMCs, with at least 7 million obtained per sample. Total RNA, at least 5.5 micrograms per sample, was extracted from PBMCs with Trizol reagent. For every donor, an aliquot of PBMCs went through flow cytometry to measure the percentages of naive CD45RAhigh/CD27high T cells. The sample comes from a study of blood T cells in healthy people across ages (dated by TCRdb to about 2015). Broadly, across the study: In model experiments, template switching captured roughly one uniquely barcoded TCR beta cDNA molecule for every two T cells. The study measured age-related changes in TCR beta repertoire diversity using deep sequencing normalized with unique cDNA molecular identifiers. Four age groups were formed from the donors: young (average about 17 years), middle-aged (approximately 40), aged (over 55) and long-lived (roughly 81). To avoid experimental bias, donors of different ages were randomly spread across the sequencing lanes. For two donors (one aged 18 to 30 and one aged 80 or older), the study analyzed two additional independent replicas of 1 million unique cDNA reads from the same blood draw. Broad study findings and their caveats: Compared with the aged group, the long-lived group had more naive CD4+ T cells, fewer expanded clones and increased TCR diversity, a pattern suggesting age selection. Conclusive comparison of naive and antigen-experienced compartments was prevented by the profiling of bulk unsorted PBMCs. A strong correlation was found between observed TCR beta diversity and the percentage of naive T cells measured by flow cytometry. Estimates of total diversity from one million sequenced T cells were regarded as lower bounds and underestimates. Donor CMV infection status was unknown, potentially confounding age-related changes in expanded clonotypes. As age increased, observed TCR beta diversity per million T cells dropped in a roughly linear way, and a significant reduction was already evident by age around 41.

Library preparation used 5' RACE. Sequencing took place on an Illumina HiSeq 2500. A second PCR of roughly 6 to 12 cycles was run with a J-beta primer mix and a sample-barcoded 5' primer. A unique molecular identifier was introduced onto each TCR beta cDNA molecule by a template-switch 5' adaptor carrying 12 random nucleotides. At least 3 million CDR3-containing paired-end reads were obtained from each sample. All of the RNA was converted into first-strand cDNA using the Mint cDNA synthesis kit, with a TRBC-specific oligonucleotide serving as the primer. All cDNA was treated with uracil-DNA glycosylase and then went through a first 18-cycle PCR with the universal primers M1SS and BC2_uni_R. In the authors' own workflow: Each sample was normalized by randomly selecting 1 million high-quality reads, each carrying a distinct molecular identifier. Reads sharing molecular identifiers were discarded rather than binned into consensus sequences. MiTCR, set to a Q25 quality threshold and the strictest error-elimination algorithm, was used for CDR3 identification, clonotype clustering and error correction. A nonparametric unseen species model with Euler transformation was used to estimate a lower bound on total TCR beta diversity. TCRdb reran the public reads through fastp at Q25 and MiXCR, keeping productive beta chains. Identical CDR3 proteins give one entry, which carries the most common genes and DNA. TCRdb's processing, not the study's, gives the V and J calls here. The sample yields around 1.5 million distinct CDR3 sequences; 55% to 75% were counted once. 6.5% to 8% of the sample rests with the top ten.

The sample comprised blood. This receptor was identified in a man aged 18 to 29 in good health.

For the CDR3, the sequence is CSARPGTEVQETQYF. DNA sequence: TGCAGTGCTAGACCCGGGACAGAGGTACAAGAGACCCAGTACTTC. The chain is assembled from TRBV20-1 and TRBJ2-5, with TRBD1 matching 7 junction bases. The germline V gene (reference sequence) supplies CDR1 DFQATT and CDR2 SNEGSKA. The germline V end is reduced by 2 bases and the J end by 2 bases; junction bases left unmatched: 8. Measured from the cysteine to the phenylalanine, the CDR3 is 15 residues long. Only the CDR3 DNA stays, 45 bases, in frame from base 1.